This T cell receptor beta chain emerged from a study of monozygotic twins with inflammatory bowel disease. TCRdb re-called the 5' RACE reads; one entry per CDR3 protein, DNA not given. Across about 160,000 distinct CDR3 sequences, the top ten clones capture 2.4% of the sample. Specimen: blood. The TCR sequence derives from a human donor with ulcerative colitis or Crohn's disease, or a healthy co-twin of an affected twin (not recorded which).

CDR3 sequence reads: CASSIGTSSGYTF. This chain links TRBV19 with TRBJ1-2. CDR1 is LNHDA and CDR2 is SQIVND in the germline V gene (reference sequence). The CDR3 has 13 amino acids.